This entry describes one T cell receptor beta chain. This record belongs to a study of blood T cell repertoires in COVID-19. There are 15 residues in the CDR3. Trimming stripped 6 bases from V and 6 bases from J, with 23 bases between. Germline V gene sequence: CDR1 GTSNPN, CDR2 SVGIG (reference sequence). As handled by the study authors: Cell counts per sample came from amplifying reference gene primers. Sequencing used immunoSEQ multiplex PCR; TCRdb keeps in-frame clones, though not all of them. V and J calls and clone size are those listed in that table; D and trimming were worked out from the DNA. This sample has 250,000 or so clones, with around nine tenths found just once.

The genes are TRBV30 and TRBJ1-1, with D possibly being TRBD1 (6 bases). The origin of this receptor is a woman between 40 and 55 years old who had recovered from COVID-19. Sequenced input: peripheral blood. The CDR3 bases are TGTGCCTGTGGGGGCTCAGACAGGATCGGAGCTGAAGCTTTCTTT. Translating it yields CACGGSDRIGAEAFF.